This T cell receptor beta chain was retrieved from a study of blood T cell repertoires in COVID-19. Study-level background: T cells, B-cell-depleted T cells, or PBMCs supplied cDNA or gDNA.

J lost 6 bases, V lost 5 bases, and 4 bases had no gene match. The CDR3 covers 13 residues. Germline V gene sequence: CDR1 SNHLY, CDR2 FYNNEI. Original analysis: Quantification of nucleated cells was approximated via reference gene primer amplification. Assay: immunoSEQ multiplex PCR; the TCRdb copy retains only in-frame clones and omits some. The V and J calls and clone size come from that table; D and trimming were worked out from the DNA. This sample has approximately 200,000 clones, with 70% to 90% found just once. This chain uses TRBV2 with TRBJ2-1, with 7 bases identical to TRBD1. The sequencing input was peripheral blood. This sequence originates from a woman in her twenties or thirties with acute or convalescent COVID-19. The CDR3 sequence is CASSSQGINEQFF. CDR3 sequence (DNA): TGTGCCAGCAGTTCACAGGGGATCAATGAGCAGTTCTTC.